Listed below are T cell receptor beta chains from one sample, sequenced in a study of T cells in Graves' hyperthyroidism and ophthalmopathy. In TCRdb, the multiplex PCR reads were re-called with MiXCR into one record per CDR3 protein. This table has hundreds of thousands of distinct CDR3 sequences, approximately 15% appearing once. The sample comprised blood. All receptors derive from a woman younger than 35 with Graves' hyperthyroidism that later progressed to Graves' ophthalmopathy. Each CDR3 is given with its conserved first and last residue. The D gene is left open where the match is weak. The size field is filled for only some rows; it gives once, few, many or a size class.

v_gene: TRBV5-4
j_gene: TRBJ2-1
abundance: few
d_gene: .
CDR3nt: TGTGCCAGCAGCCCGTTCGGAAGCTCCTACAATGAGCAGTTCTTC
CDR3aa: CASSPFGSSYNEQFF

v_gene: TRBV19
j_gene: TRBJ2-1
abundance: few
d_gene: .
CDR3nt: TGTGCCAGTAGTATCCAGGGGGGTTCCTACAATGAGCAGTTCTTC
CDR3aa: CASSIQGGSYNEQFF

v_gene: TRBV24-1
j_gene: TRBJ1-2
abundance: many
d_gene: .
CDR3nt: TGTGCCACCAGTGATTTGGTCCGAAACTATGGCTACACCTTC
CDR3aa: CATSDLVRNYGYTF

v_gene: TRBV7-9
j_gene: TRBJ2-4
abundance: many
d_gene: .
CDR3nt: TGTGCCAGCAGCTTGAGTGGGGGCTGGTCCAAAAACATTCAGTACTTC
CDR3aa: CASSLSGGWSKNIQYF

v_gene: TRBV5-6
j_gene: TRBJ2-4
abundance: few
d_gene: TRBD2
CDR3nt: TGTGCCAGCAGCTTAAAGGCTGTCCTAGCGGGAGTTTCCAAAAACATTCAGTACTTC
CDR3aa: CASSLKAVLAGVSKNIQYF

v_gene: TRBV4-2
j_gene: TRBJ1-6
abundance: .
d_gene: TRBD1
CDR3nt: TGTGCCAGCAGCCCCCTCGACAGGGGTGGGTCACCCCTCCACTTT
CDR3aa: CASSPLDRGGSPLHF

v_gene: TRBV5-4
j_gene: TRBJ2-3
abundance: many
d_gene: TRBD2
CDR3nt: TGTGCCAGCAGCCCTGGGGTAGCGGGAGGGCTCGCGACAGATACGCAGTATTTT
CDR3aa: CASSPGVAGGLATDTQYF

v_gene: TRBV10-3
j_gene: TRBJ2-1
abundance: .
d_gene: .
CDR3nt: TGTGCCATCAGTACCGGGGAATACAATGAGCAGTTCTTC
CDR3aa: CAISTGEYNEQFF

v_gene: TRBV20-1
j_gene: TRBJ1-6
abundance: .
d_gene: .
CDR3nt: TGCAGTGCTAGTGCTTCACCCCTCCACTTT
CDR3aa: CSASASPLHF

v_gene: TRBV19
j_gene: TRBJ2-2
abundance: .
d_gene: .
CDR3nt: TGTGCCAGTAGTATTCCCTACACCGGGGAGCTGTTTTTT
CDR3aa: CASSIPYTGELFF

v_gene: TRBV9
j_gene: TRBJ1-3
abundance: .
d_gene: .
CDR3nt: TGTGCCAGCAGCCCCCGGACGGAGGACACCATATATTTT
CDR3aa: CASSPRTEDTIYF

v_gene: TRBV4-1
j_gene: TRBJ1-4
abundance: .
d_gene: .
CDR3nt: TGCGCCAGCAGCCAAGGGGCCGCCAAATCAGGGGCCAAGGGTGAAAAACTGTTTTTT
CDR3aa: CASSQGAAKSGAKGEKLFF

v_gene: TRBV4-2
j_gene: TRBJ2-3
abundance: many
d_gene: .
CDR3nt: TGTGCCAGCAGCCAAGCGAATTCCCCTAGCCTCGAGGCCACGCAGTATTTT
CDR3aa: CASSQANSPSLEATQYF

v_gene: TRBV20-1
j_gene: TRBJ2-7
abundance: many
d_gene: .
CDR3nt: TGCAGTGCCCTTCCCCCATCTAGATACGAGCAGTACTTC
CDR3aa: CSALPPSRYEQYF

v_gene: TRBV3-1
j_gene: TRBJ2-3
abundance: .
d_gene: TRBD2
CDR3nt: TGTGCCAGCAGCCAATCGGGACTAGCGGGAGGGACAGATACGCAGTATTTT
CDR3aa: CASSQSGLAGGTDTQYF